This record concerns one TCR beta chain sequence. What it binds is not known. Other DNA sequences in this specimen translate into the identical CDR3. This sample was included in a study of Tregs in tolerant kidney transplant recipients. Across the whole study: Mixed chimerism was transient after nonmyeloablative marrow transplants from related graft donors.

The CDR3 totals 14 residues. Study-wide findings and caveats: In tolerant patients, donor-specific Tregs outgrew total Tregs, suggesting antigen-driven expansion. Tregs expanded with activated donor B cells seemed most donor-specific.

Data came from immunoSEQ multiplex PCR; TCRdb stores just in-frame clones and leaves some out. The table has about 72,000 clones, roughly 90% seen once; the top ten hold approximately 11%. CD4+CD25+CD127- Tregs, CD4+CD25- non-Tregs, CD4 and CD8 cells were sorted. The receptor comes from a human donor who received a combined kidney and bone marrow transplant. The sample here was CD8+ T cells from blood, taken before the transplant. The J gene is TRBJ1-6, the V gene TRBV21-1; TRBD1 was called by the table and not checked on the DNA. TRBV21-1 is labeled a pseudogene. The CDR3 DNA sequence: TGTGCCAGCATGAGGGACAGGAACTATTCCCCCCTCCACTTT. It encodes CASMRDRNYSPLHF.